The present TCR beta chain was sequenced within a study of blood T cell repertoires in COVID-19. For the study at large: Whether acute or convalescent, the COVID-19 samples came from the United States, Italy and Spain. Sample material is recorded as cDNA or gDNA derived from T cells, B-cell-depleted T cells, or PBMCs.

V was clipped by 1 base and J by 14 bases, with 9 bases between them. Germline V gives CDR1 GTSNPN, CDR2 SVGIG (reference sequence). CDR3 length: 11 residues. Original handling: Using reference gene primer amplification, nucleated cell counts were estimated. Libraries were prepared by immunoSEQ multiplex PCR; TCRdb keeps only in-frame clonotypes and omits some of them. That table gives V, J and clone size, and the DNA gave D and trimming. The sample yields a few hundred thousand clones, approximately 80% seen once. V is TRBV30 and J is TRBJ1-6; D is uncertain. This receptor was identified in a human donor with acute or convalescent COVID-19. The donor label of this sample is uncertain. Sample: peripheral blood. CDR3 sequence reads: CAWSGLEALHF. Here the CDR3 DNA reads TGTGCCTGGAGTGGGTTGGAGGCCCTCCACTTT.